This paragraph covers one TCR beta chain sequence. Its cognate antigen is unknown. With 60 Vbeta and 13 Jbeta primers, the PCR was carried out. Original processing methods: Per a later analysis, the number of unique TCR beta chains was about 80 million, of which 9 million to 12 million were shared. Clones were read by immunoSEQ multiplex PCR, and TCRdb kept only the in-frame ones, dropping some. V and J calls and clone size are those listed in that table; D and trimming were worked out from the DNA. The sample lists roughly 200,000 clones, about four fifths occurring once. Each donor's status was that of a healthy bone marrow donor. The record originates from a study of cytomegalovirus exposure and HLA in healthy donors. Study results and limitations: V- and J-gene trimming in TCR beta was tied to a missense DCLRE1C variant by an analysis performed later. TRBV6-2, TRBV6-3 and some other V segments were unresolvable in 87-base-pair reads.

Germline loops: CDR1 SGHTA, CDR2 FQGNSA. The CDR3 consists of 14 residues. V lost 5 bases and J lost 7; bases outside the gene matches: 9. Source material: PBMCs. The receptor was derived from a young woman in good health and CMV-seronegative. V usage is TRBV7-2 and J usage is TRBJ1-2, with TRBD1 matching over 8 bases. CDR3 region: CASSDGTGGGGYTF. The CDR3 DNA reads as TGTGCCAGCAGCGACGGTACAGGGGGGGGTGGCTACACCTTC. Using reference TRBV7-2 and TRBJ1-2 for the parts outside the CDR3, the full variable domain is GAGVSQSPSNKVTEKGKDVELRCDPISGHTALYWYRQSLGQGLEFLIYFQGNSAPDKSGLPSDRFSAERTGGSVSTLTIQRTQQEDSAVYLCASSDGTGGGGYTFGSGTRLTVV.